These 27 T cell receptor beta chains came from one sample sequenced in a study of T cells after yellow fever vaccination. TCRdb redid the calling of the 5' RACE reads with MiXCR, one entry per CDR3 protein. The data contain some 340,000 distinct CDR3 sequences, approximately 11% of them seen just once; the ten biggest clones take up 3% to 3.5%. The source was CD4+ T cells sorted from PBMCs, collected 45 days after the yellow fever booster vaccination. These receptors were taken from a man between 18 and 29 years old who received the YFV17D yellow fever vaccine.

The table lists this clonotype with many counts. The chain employs TRBV19 and TRBJ2-5; D remains unclear. Trimming took 10 bases from V and 1 from J, leaving 1 base between them. The CDR3 loop spans 9 amino acids. Germline V gives CDR1 LNHDA, CDR2 SQIVND (reference sequence). CDR3 nucleotides: TGTGCCACCCAAGAGACCCAGTACTTC. This encodes CATQETQYF.

The chain is built from TRBV7-3 and TRBJ2-5; 7 nucleotides match TRBD1. The CDR3 has 13 residues. V gave up 5 bases and J gave up 5 bases; unmatched junction bases: 5. In germline, CDR1 is SGHTA, CDR2 FQGTGA. DNA for the CDR3: TGTGCCAGCAGCGCCGACAGGGAGGAGACCCAGTACTTC. It is translated as CASSADREETQYF.

The V call is TRBV20-1, the J call TRBJ1-4; 9 bases fit TRBD1. The trim removed 6 bases at V and 3 bases at J, leaving 11 bases unmatched. Germline CDR1 reads DFQATT; CDR2 reads SNEGSKA (reference sequence). CDR3 length equals 16 residues. CDR3 in DNA: TGCAGTGCCCGCGCGGGGGGACAGGGTTCTAATGAAAAACTGTTTTTT. This translates into CSARAGGQGSNEKLFF.

This clonotype was seen more than once but under ten times. At one end, the junction sequence differs from germline, possibly due to a read error. This rearrangement joins TRBV20-1 to TRBJ1-5; D is uncertain. The CDR3 sequence is 11 residues long. Germline V lookup: CDR1 DFQATT, CDR2 SNEGSKA (reference sequence). CDR3 residues: CSASNNQPQQF. Here the CDR3 DNA reads TGCAGTGCTAGTAACAATCAGCCCCAGCAATTT.

This clonotype was recorded at least ten times. The chain couples TRBV19 to TRBJ2-1, with 8 bases that match TRBD2. The CDR3 totals 16 residues. Germline lookup yields CDR1 LNHDA and CDR2 SQIVND (reference sequence). V trimming: 9 bases; J trimming: 3 bases; junction bases outside the gene matches: 13. The CDR3 loop reads CASLVSGGNLYNEQFF. CDR3 DNA sequence: TGTGCCAGCTTAGTGAGCGGGGGAAACCTCTACAATGAGCAGTTCTTC.

This clonotype showed up many times. The chain recombines TRBV7-9 with TRBJ2-3, with D perhaps matching TRBD2 (6 bases). V was cut by 5 bases and J by 4 bases, with 13 bases left in between. Germline CDR1 is SEHNR and CDR2 is FQNEAQ (reference sequence). The CDR3 length is 14 residues. CDR3: CASSPGTASDTQYF. Written as DNA, the CDR3 is TGTGCCAGCAGCCCCGGGACTGCATCAGATACGCAGTATTTT.

This clonotype was counted a few times. The V call is TRBV7-6, the J call TRBJ2-3; D ambiguous. V was shortened by 4 bases and J by 3 bases, with 11 bases between the two germline ends. Germline-derived CDR1 and CDR2 are SGHVS and FNYEAQ. The CDR3 runs 14 residues. CDR3 in amino acids: CASSSRPETDTQYF. CDR3 DNA: TGTGCCAGCAGCTCCCGCCCAGAAACAGATACGCAGTATTTT. The whole variable domain, remainder taken from reference TRBV7-6 and TRBJ2-3, is GAGVSQSPRYKVTKRGQDVALRCDPISGHVSLYWYRQALGQGPEFLTYFNYEAQQDKSGLPNDRFSAERPEGSISTLTIQRTEQRDSAMYRCASSSRPETDTQYFGPGTRLTVL.

The chain employs TRBV12-3 or TRBV12-4 and TRBJ2-2; D not certain. Trimming cost V 6 bases and J 4 bases, with 9 bases left between them. This CDR3 region has 13 residues. As DNA, the CDR3 is TGTGCCAGCAGCGAAAAAGGCACCGGGGAGCTGTTTTTT. Its translation: CASSEKGTGELFF.

This clonotype was detected many times. The V call is TRBV5-1, the J call TRBJ2-3, with D maybe TRBD2 (7 bases). The ends were cut back, 0 bases at V and 1 base at J, with 24 bases in the middle. The germline V gene has CDR1 SGHRS and CDR2 YFSETQ. The CDR3 extends over 20 amino acids. In nucleotides, the CDR3 is TGCGCCAGCAGCTTGGAAAGTCGGCGGGGGCCCTCGTATCGCACAGATACGCAGTATTTT. It is translated as CASSLESRRGPSYRTDTQYF.

The chain recombines TRBV12-3 or TRBV12-4 with TRBJ2-5; D unclear. Between the trimmed V and J ends, which lost 3 bases and 5 bases, there was a span of 4 bases. CDR3 size: 11 residues. The CDR3 coding sequence is TGTGCCAGCAGTTTCGTGGAGACCCAGTACTTC. Protein product: CASSFVETQYF.

This clonotype came up a few times. This chain links TRBV10-2 with TRBJ2-5, with 8 bases aligning to TRBD2. CDR3 length: 13 amino acids. From germline, CDR1 is WSHSY and CDR2 SAAADI. V shed 5 bases and J 6 bases; nucleotides not matched to a gene: 5. CDR3 protein: CASSRGGLKTQYF. Here the CDR3 DNA reads TGCGCCAGCAGTCGCGGGGGGTTAAAGACCCAGTACTTC.

This chain joins TRBV2 and TRBJ1-4; the D gene is possibly TRBD1 (5 bases). Looked up from germline, CDR1 is SNHLY and CDR2 is FYNNEI. This CDR3 has 15 residues. Trimming removed 1 base from V and 4 bases from J, with 10 bases in between. The CDR3 region is CASSEEGQGNEKLFF. The CDR3 DNA is TGTGCCAGCAGTGAAGAGGGGCAGGGTAATGAAAAACTGTTTTTT.

The sample holds a few counts of this clonotype. The rearrangement links TRBV2 to TRBJ1-2; D remains ambiguous. CDR3 length: 12 residues. CDR1 and CDR2 (germline): SNHLY, FYNNEI. The V gene lost 4 bases and the J gene lost 3 bases, with 6 bases spanning the gap. In nucleotides, the CDR3 is TGTGCCAGCAGTGGGACGGACTATGGCTACACCTTC. This gives the protein CASSGTDYGYTF.

The chain links TRBV10-3 to TRBJ2-3; D gene unclear. Trimming took off 2 bases at V and 8 bases at J, with 17 bases between the two ends. Germline CDR1 and CDR2: ENHRY and SYGVKD. The CDR3 spans 15 residues. The CDR3 DNA sequence: TGTGCCATCAGTGAGGACCCTAGGGCCGGCGGTACGCAGTATTTT. Translation: CAISEDPRAGGTQYF.

This clonotype was observed at least ten times. V is TRBV5-1 and J is TRBJ2-1; 9 positions match TRBD2. This CDR3 has 17 residues. Germline trimming cut 5 bases from V and 1 base from J; bases unmatched to any gene: 10. Germline assignment: CDR1 SGHRS and CDR2 YFSETQ. CDR3 amino acids: CASRIRVRGGSYNEQFF. In DNA, the CDR3 is TGCGCCAGCAGGATTCGGGTGCGGGGGGGGTCCTACAATGAGCAGTTCTTC.

The chain employs TRBV7-2 and TRBJ1-3; D perhaps matches TRBD1 (6 bases). The CDR3 sequence is 15 residues long. Trimming removed 11 bases from V and 0 bases from J, with 17 bases in between. Germline V lookup: CDR1 SGHTA, CDR2 FQGNSA. This CDR3 reads CAALPLGGSGNTIYF. The CDR3 nucleotides are TGTGCCGCGCTACCCTTAGGGGGCTCTGGAAACACCATATATTTT.

In its sample, this clonotype was seen a few times. This chain connects TRBV15 to TRBJ1-1, with unresolved D. V dropped 0 bases and J dropped 0 bases, with 17 bases sitting between them. Germline V gene data show CDR1 as LNHNV and CDR2 as YYDKDF (reference sequence). The CDR3 runs to 18 residues. The CDR3 nucleotides are TGTGCCACCAGCAGAGATCTTGTCTTTACAGCCATGAACACTGAAGCTTTCTTT. This translates into CATSRDLVFTAMNTEAFF.

The V call is TRBV10-3, the J call TRBJ2-1; weak D call: TRBD1 (6 bases). Trimming shortened V by 11 bases and J by 9 bases, and 14 bases separated the two germline ends. Germline values: CDR1 ENHRY, CDR2 SYGVKD. The CDR3 consists of 11 residues. CDR3 DNA: TGTGCCTCAAGGGGGTCCGGTGAGCAGTTCTTC. This codes for CASRGSGEQFF.

This clonotype was counted only a few times. The J gene is TRBJ2-7, the V gene TRBV18; 7 positions agree with TRBD1. The CDR3 contains 14 residues. The germline gives CDR1 KGHSH, CDR2 LQKENI. Losses at the gene ends were 0 bases for V and 6 bases for J; bases not matched to a gene: 5. CDR3 in DNA: TGTGCCAGCTCACCACCGGATAACAGGGGCGAGCAGTACGTC. This gives the protein CASSPPDNRGEQYV.

J is TRBJ2-1 and V is TRBV6-2 or TRBV6-3; a weak D match, TRBD2 (5 bases). The germline gives CDR1 MNHEY, CDR2 SVGEGT. Trimming removed 2 bases at V and 6 bases at J, with 14 bases between. The CDR3 length is 15 residues. Here the CDR3 reads CASSYRRAYGNEQFF. As DNA, the CDR3 is TGTGCCAGCAGTTACCGGCGGGCGTACGGCAATGAGCAGTTCTTC.

In its sample, this clonotype was seen a few times. This rearrangement joins TRBV18 to TRBJ2-7; TRBD1 is a possible D gene (5 bases). From germline, CDR1 is KGHSH and CDR2 LQKENI. There are 16 residues in the CDR3. Trimming took 3 bases from V and 7 from J, leaving 22 bases between them. CDR3 loop: CASSPTTQVITIEQYF. CDR3 in DNA: TGTGCCAGCTCACCGACGACACAGGTCATTACCATTGAGCAGTACTTC.

This chain uses TRBV21-1 with TRBJ2-3; TRBD1, as called in the table, went unchecked against the DNA. TRBV21-1 is given as a pseudogene. This CDR3 is 17 amino acids long. CDR3 protein: CASSKEEGTQGTDTQYF. In DNA, the CDR3 is TGTGCCAGCAGCAAAGAAGAGGGGACACAAGGAACAGATACGCAGTATTTT.

This clonotype was counted between two and nine times. The V gene is TRBV10-3, the J gene TRBJ2-1, with 9 bases matching TRBD1. The CDR3 contains 13 residues. CDR1 is ENHRY, CDR2 SYGVKD, per germline. V trimming: 6 bases; J trimming: 6 bases; junction bases outside the gene matches: 3. The CDR3 spells CAISTGQGNEQFF. CDR3 DNA: TGTGCCATCAGCACGGGACAGGGCAATGAGCAGTTCTTC.

This clonotype was seen a few times. J is TRBJ1-6 and V is TRBV7-6; no clear D gene. There are 14 residues in the CDR3. V shed 5 bases and J shed 10 bases, with 15 bases lying between them. Per the germline V gene, CDR1 is SGHVS and CDR2 is FNYEAQ. The DNA of the CDR3 is TGTGCCAGCAGCCCTCGGGCGGGTGGCTCACCCCTCCACTTT. It specifies CASSPRAGGSPLHF.

This clonotype was recorded many times. The chain combines TRBV5-1 with TRBJ2-2; weak D call: TRBD2 (6 bases). The CDR3 sequence is 13 residues long. Between the trimmed V and J ends, which lost 5 bases and 7 bases, there was a span of 12 bases. Germline loops: CDR1 SGHRS, CDR2 YFSETQ. DNA of the CDR3: TGCGCCAGCAGGGAGGGGTCTTACGGGGAGCTGTTTTTT. Protein sequence: CASREGSYGELFF.

The J gene is TRBJ2-6, the V gene TRBV10-1; TRBD1 agrees at 9 bases. The trim removed 8 bases at V and 0 bases at J, leaving 8 bases unmatched. CDR1 and CDR2 (germline): WNHNN, SYGVQD (reference sequence). The CDR3 is made up of 17 amino acids. The CDR3: CASGDRDPTSGANVLTF. For the CDR3, the DNA is TGCGCCAGCGGGGACAGGGACCCAACCTCTGGGGCCAACGTCCTGACTTTC.

This clonotype was seen more than once but under ten times. The chain combines TRBV28 with TRBJ2-3; D is possibly TRBD1 (5 bases). In germline, CDR1 is MDHEN, CDR2 SYDVKM. The CDR3 loop spans 14 amino acids. V shed 3 bases and J shed 4 bases, with 11 bases lying between them. In DNA, the CDR3 is TGTGCCAGCAGTTTGAAGGGGAATTCAGATACGCAGTATTTT. Its protein product is CASSLKGNSDTQYF.